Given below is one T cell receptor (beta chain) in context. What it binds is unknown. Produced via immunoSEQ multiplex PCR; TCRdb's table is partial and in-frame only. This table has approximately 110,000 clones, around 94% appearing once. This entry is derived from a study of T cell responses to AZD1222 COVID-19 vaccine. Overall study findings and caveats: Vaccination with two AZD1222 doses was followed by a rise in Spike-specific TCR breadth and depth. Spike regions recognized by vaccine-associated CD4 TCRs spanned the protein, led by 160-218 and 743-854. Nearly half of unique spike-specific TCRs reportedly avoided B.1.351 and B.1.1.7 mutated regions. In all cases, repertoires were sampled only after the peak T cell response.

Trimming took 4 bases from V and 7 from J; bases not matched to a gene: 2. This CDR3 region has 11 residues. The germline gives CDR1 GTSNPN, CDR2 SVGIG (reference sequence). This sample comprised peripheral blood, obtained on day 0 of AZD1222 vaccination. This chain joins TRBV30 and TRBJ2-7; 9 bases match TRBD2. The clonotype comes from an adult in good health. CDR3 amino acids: CAWMAGGEQYF. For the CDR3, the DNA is TGTGCCTGGATGGCGGGGGGGGAGCAGTACTTC.